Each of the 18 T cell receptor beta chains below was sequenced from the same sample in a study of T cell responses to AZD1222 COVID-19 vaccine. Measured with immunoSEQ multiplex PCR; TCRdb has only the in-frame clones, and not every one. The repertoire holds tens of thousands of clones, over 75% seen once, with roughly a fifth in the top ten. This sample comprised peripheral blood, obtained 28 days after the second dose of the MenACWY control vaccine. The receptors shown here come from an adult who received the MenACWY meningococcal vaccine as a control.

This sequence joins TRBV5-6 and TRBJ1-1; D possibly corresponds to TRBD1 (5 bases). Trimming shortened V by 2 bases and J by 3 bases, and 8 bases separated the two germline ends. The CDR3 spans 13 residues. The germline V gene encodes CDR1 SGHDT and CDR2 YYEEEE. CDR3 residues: CASSFGGDTEAFF. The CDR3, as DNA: TGTGCCAGCAGCTTCGGGGGGGACACTGAAGCTTTCTTT.

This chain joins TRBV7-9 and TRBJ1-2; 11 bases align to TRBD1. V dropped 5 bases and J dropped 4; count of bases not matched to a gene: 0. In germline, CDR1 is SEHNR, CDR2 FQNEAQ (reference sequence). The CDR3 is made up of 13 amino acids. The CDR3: CASSGTGGYGYTF. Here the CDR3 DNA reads TGTGCCAGCAGCGGGACAGGGGGCTATGGCTACACCTTC.

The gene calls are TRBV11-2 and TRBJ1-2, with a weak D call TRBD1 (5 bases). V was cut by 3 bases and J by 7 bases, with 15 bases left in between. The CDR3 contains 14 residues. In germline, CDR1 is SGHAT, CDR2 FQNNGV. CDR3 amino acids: CASSFRWGESGYTF. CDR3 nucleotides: TGTGCCAGCAGCTTTCGTTGGGGGGAAAGTGGCTACACCTTC.

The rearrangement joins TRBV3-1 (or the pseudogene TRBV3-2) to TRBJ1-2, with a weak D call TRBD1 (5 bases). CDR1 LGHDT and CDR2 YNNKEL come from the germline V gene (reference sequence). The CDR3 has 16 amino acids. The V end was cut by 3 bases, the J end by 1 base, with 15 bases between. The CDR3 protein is CASSHHGASNNYGYTF. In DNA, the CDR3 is TGTGCCAGCAGCCACCACGGGGCCTCTAATAACTATGGCTACACCTTC.

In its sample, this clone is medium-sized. For the CDR3, the DNA is TGTGCCAGCAGTGACTCAGCGGGGGGGCCCGGGGAGCTGTTTTTT. Protein product: CASSDSAGGPGELFF. The chain has TRBV6-4 and TRBJ2-2; 10 nucleotides line up with TRBD2. In germline, CDR1 is MRHNA, CDR2 SNTAGT. This CDR3 has 15 amino acids. Trimming removed 0 bases from V and 6 bases from J; junction bases left unmatched: 1.

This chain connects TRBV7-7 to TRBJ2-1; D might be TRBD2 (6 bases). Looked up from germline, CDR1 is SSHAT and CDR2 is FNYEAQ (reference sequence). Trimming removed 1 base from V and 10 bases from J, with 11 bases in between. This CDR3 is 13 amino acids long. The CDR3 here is CASSLEHGGEQFF. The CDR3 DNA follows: TGTGCCAGCAGCTTAGAACACGGAGGGGAGCAGTTCTTC.

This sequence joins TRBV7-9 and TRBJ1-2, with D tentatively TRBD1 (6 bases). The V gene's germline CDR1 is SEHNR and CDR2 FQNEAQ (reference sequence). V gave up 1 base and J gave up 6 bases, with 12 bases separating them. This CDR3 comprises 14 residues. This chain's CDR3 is CASSLVARGNGYTF. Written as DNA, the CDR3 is TGTGCCAGCAGCTTAGTGGCCAGGGGAAATGGCTACACCTTC.

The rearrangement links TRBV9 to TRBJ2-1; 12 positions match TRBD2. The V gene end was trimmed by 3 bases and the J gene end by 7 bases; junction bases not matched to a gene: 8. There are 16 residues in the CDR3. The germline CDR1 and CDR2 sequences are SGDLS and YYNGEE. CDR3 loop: CASSAELAGGGNEQFF. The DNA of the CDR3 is TGTGCCAGCAGCGCCGAACTAGCGGGAGGCGGGAATGAGCAGTTCTTC.

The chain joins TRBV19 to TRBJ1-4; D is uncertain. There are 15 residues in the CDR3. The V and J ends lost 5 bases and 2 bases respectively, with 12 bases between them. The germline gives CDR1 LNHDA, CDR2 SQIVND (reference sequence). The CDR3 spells CASSWRPGTNEKLFF. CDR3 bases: TGTGCCAGTAGTTGGCGCCCTGGGACTAATGAAAAACTGTTTTTT.

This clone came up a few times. Here the CDR3 DNA reads TGTGCCAGCAGCAGCCCGGACAGGGCTAATACTGAAGCTTTCTTT. Protein sequence: CASSSPDRANTEAFF. The chain recombines TRBV6-6 with TRBJ1-1; 8 bases agree with TRBD1. The V gene end was trimmed by 6 bases and the J gene end by 5 bases; junction bases not matched to a gene: 11. Per the germline V gene, CDR1 is MNHNY and CDR2 is SVGAGI (reference sequence). The length of the CDR3 is 15 residues.

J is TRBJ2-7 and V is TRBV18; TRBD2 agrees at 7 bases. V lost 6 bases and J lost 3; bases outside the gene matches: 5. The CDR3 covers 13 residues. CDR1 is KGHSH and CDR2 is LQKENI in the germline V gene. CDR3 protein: CASSRTRDYEQYV. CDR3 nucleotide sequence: TGTGCCAGCTCTAGGACTAGGGACTACGAGCAGTACGTC.

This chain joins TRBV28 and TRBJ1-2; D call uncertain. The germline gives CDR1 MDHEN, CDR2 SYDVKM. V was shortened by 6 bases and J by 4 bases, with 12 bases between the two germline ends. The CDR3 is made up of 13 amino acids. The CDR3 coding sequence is TGTGCCAGCAGCGGCGGCCTATCCTATGGCTACACCTTC. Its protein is CASSGGLSYGYTF.

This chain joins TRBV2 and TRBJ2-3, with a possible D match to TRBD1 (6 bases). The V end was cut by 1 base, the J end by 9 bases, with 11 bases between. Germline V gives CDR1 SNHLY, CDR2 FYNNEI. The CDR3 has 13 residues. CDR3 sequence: CASSEGGRGTQYF. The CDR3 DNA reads TGTGCCAGCAGTGAAGGGGGGCGAGGGACGCAGTATTTT.

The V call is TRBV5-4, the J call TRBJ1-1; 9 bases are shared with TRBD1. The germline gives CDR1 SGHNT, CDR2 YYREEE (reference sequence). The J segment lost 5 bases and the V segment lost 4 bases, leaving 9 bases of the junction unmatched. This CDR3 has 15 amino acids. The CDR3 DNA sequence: TGTGCCAGCAGCCCCCCCGGACAGGGGTATACTGAAGCTTTCTTT. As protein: CASSPPGQGYTEAFF.

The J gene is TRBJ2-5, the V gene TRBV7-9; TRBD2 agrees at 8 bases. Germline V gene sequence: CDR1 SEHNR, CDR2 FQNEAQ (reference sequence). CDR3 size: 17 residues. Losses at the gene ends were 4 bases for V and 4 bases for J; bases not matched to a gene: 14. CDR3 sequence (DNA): TGTGCCAGCAGCTGGCCTGGCACCGGGAGGGCCTTAGAGACCCAGTACTTC. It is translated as CASSWPGTGRALETQYF.

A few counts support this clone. The CDR3 DNA sequence: TGTGCCAGCAGTTACCGGGACAGGGGGATGAGCTATGGCTACACCTTC. This encodes CASSYRDRGMSYGYTF. This rearrangement joins TRBV6-5 to TRBJ1-2; 11 bases align to TRBD1. CDR1 and CDR2 (germline): MNHEY, SVGAGI. This CDR3 is 16 amino acids long. With V trimmed by 2 bases and J by 4 bases, 6 bases remained unmatched.

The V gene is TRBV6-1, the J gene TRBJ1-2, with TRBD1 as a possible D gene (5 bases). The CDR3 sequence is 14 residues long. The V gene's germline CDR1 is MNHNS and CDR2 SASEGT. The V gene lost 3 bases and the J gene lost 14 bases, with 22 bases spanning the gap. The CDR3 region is CASSDGPTGTGRTF. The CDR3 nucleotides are TGTGCCAGCAGTGACGGCCCAACTGGGACGGGAAGGACCTTC.

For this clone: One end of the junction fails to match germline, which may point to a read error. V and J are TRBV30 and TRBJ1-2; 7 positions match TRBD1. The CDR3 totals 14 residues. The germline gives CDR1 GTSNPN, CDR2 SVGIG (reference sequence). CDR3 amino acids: CAWSAGQQFYDYTF. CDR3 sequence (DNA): TGTGCCTGGAGTGCGGGACAGCAATTCTATGACTACACCTTC.